These 18 T cell receptor beta chains originate from one sample sequenced in a study of T cells in Graves' hyperthyroidism and ophthalmopathy. Authors of the study amplified TCR beta CDR3 regions from RNA transcripts. A set of HTBI primers served as the primers for a first-round RT-PCR of the TCR CDR3. TCRdb called the multiplex PCR reads again in MiXCR, with one record for every CDR3 protein. In the table there are 250,000 or so distinct CDR3 sequences, roughly 15% of which are singletons. The sequencing sample was made of blood. The origin of the receptors is a woman aged 40 to 50 with Graves' hyperthyroidism that later progressed to Graves' ophthalmopathy.

The chain uses TRBV12-3 or TRBV12-4 and TRBJ2-2; D is possibly TRBD2 (5 bases). V lost 5 bases and J 6 bases, leaving 16 bases between the germline ends. The length of the CDR3 is 15 residues. The CDR3 nucleotides read TGTGCCAGCAGTGCGAGAGACGGGATGGCCGGGGAGCTGTTTTTT. It yields the protein CASSARDGMAGELFF.

V and J are TRBV29-1 and TRBJ2-7, with TRBD1 matching 9 bases. The CDR3 covers 12 residues. Germline lookup yields CDR1 SQVTM and CDR2 ANQGSEA. After removal of 5 bases from V and 5 bases from J, the junction contained 4 bases not matched to a gene. The DNA of the CDR3 is TGCAGCGTTAGGGACAGGGACCACGAGCAGTACTTC. This encodes CSVRDRDHEQYF.

This clonotype was counted many times. The chain recombines TRBV28 with TRBJ2-7, with no clear D. This CDR3 has 16 amino acids. Trimming pared 4 bases from V and 1 base from J, leaving 17 bases between. Germline CDR1 is MDHEN and CDR2 is SYDVKM. The CDR3: CASSYSFGSRSYEQYF. The CDR3 coding sequence is TGTGCCAGCAGTTACAGTTTTGGGTCGCGTTCCTACGAGCAGTACTTC.

This clonotype was seen more than once but under ten times. The chain couples TRBV16 to TRBJ2-6; possible D gene TRBD1, 6 bases. The ends were cut back, 4 bases at V and 0 bases at J, with 13 bases in the middle. Germline V gene data show CDR1 as KGHSY and CDR2 as FQNENV. The CDR3 consists of 17 residues. The CDR3 coding sequence is TGTGCCAGCAGCCCTCGGACAGTCTCCTCTGGGGCCAACGTCCTGACTTTC. Its translation: CASSPRTVSSGANVLTF.

This clonotype was seen many times. The chain joins TRBV6-1 to TRBJ2-4, with D possibly being TRBD2 (5 bases). The CDR3 totals 15 residues. V lost 0 bases and J lost 7, with 13 bases in between. CDR1 is MNHNS, CDR2 SASEGT, per germline. CDR3 amino acids: CASSEALFSDNIQYF. CDR3 coding DNA: TGTGCCAGCAGTGAAGCGCTGTTTAGCGACAACATTCAGTACTTC.

The sample holds many counts of this clonotype. The V and J genes are TRBV12-3 or TRBV12-4 and TRBJ2-7, with TRBD2 identical over 10 bases. V lost 2 bases to trimming and J lost 2 bases; unmatched junction nucleotides: 18. The CDR3 length is 20 residues. In DNA form, the CDR3 reads TGTGCCAGCAGTTTAAAAGCAATGCCTAGGAGGACTAGCGGAACCTACGAGCAGTACTTC. Protein product: CASSLKAMPRRTSGTYEQYF.

This clonotype has a count of ten or more. This chain connects TRBV30 to TRBJ1-1; D possibly corresponds to TRBD1 (6 bases). V shed 4 bases and J shed 5 bases, with 8 bases lying between them. The CDR3 runs 11 residues. Germline V CDR1 and CDR2: GTSNPN, SVGIG (reference sequence). The CDR3 nucleotides are TGTGCCTGGAAAAGGGGGACTGAAGCTTTCTTT. It translates to CAWKRGTEAFF.

The chain combines TRBV10-2 with TRBJ2-1; the D is unclear. Looked up from germline, CDR1 is WSHSY and CDR2 is SAAADI. V lost 3 bases to trimming and J lost 2 bases, with 5 bases between them. The length of the CDR3 is 13 residues. The CDR3 DNA reads as TGCGCCAGCAGTGATGTAACCTACAATGAGCAGTTCTTC. Its translation: CASSDVTYNEQFF.

This clonotype appeared many times. The chain couples TRBV7-9 to TRBJ2-7; D is unresolved. The germline V gene has CDR1 SEHNR and CDR2 FQNEAQ (reference sequence). The length of the CDR3 is 12 residues. V was trimmed by 6 bases and J by 3 bases, leaving 9 bases between them. The CDR3 DNA sequence: TGTGCCAGCAGACGGCCGCTCTACGAGCAGTACTTC. It specifies CASRRPLYEQYF.

The sample holds many counts of this clonotype. The chain uses TRBV6-1 and TRBJ2-2; D possibly corresponds to TRBD2 (5 bases). V lost 6 bases and J 4 bases, leaving 12 bases between the germline ends. Germline V lookup: CDR1 MNHNS, CDR2 SASEGT. CDR3 length: 14 amino acids. The CDR3 protein is CASRNSGSTGELFF. As DNA, the CDR3 is TGTGCCAGCAGGAACAGTGGGAGCACCGGGGAGCTGTTTTTT.

There are a few counts of this clonotype. The V and J genes are TRBV18 and TRBJ2-3; 11 nucleotides align to TRBD2. Germline V CDR1 and CDR2: KGHSH, LQKENI. This CDR3 region has 16 residues. V trimming: 1 base; J trimming: 6 bases; junction bases outside the gene matches: 6. This chain's CDR3 is CASSPLAGGPTDTQYF. The CDR3 nucleotides are TGTGCCAGCTCACCACTAGCGGGAGGGCCAACGGATACGCAGTATTTT.

This clonotype has just a few counts. This chain connects TRBV28 to TRBJ2-1; TRBD2 matches 9 bases. This CDR3 region has 16 residues. Per the germline V gene, CDR1 is MDHEN and CDR2 is SYDVKM. Trimming at V came to 6 bases and at J to 7 bases, leaving 13 bases not matched to a gene. The CDR3 DNA follows: TGTGCCAGCAGCCAAGCCGCTAGCGGGATTTCAAATGAGCAGTTCTTC. Its protein is CASSQAASGISNEQFF.

This clonotype was counted at least ten times. The chain carries TRBV28 and TRBJ1-5; D gene ambiguous. The CDR3 spans 17 residues. From germline, CDR1 is MDHEN and CDR2 SYDVKM. Trimming cost V 2 bases and J 5 bases, with 19 bases left between them. CDR3 sequence reads: CASSLAYYGRFHQPQHF. CDR3 nucleotide sequence: TGTGCCAGCAGTTTAGCGTACTACGGGCGATTTCATCAGCCCCAGCATTTT.

This chain connects TRBV18 to TRBJ2-2, with D possibly matching TRBD1 (5 bases). CDR1 and CDR2 from the germline V gene are KGHSH and LQKENI. The V and J ends lost 5 bases and 1 base respectively, with 14 bases between them. The CDR3 length is 16 residues. The CDR3 reads CASSIRQTLNTGELFF. The CDR3 DNA reads as TGTGCCAGCTCAATACGACAGACCTTGAACACCGGGGAGCTGTTTTTT.

As regards this clonotype: A much larger clone sits a single nucleotide away, making a read error possible. The missing conserved phenylalanine or tryptophan at the end of this CDR3 makes a read error likely. The chain carries TRBV6-4 and TRBJ2-2; D is uncertain. Between the trimmed V and J ends, which lost 0 bases and 3 bases, there was a span of 11 bases. The CDR3 contains 16 residues. Per germline, CDR1 MRHNA and CDR2 SNTAGT. This CDR3 reads CASSDSPTFDTGELFS. In DNA form, the CDR3 reads TGTGCCAGCAGTGACTCGCCGACTTTTGACACCGGGGAGCTGTTTTCT.

This clonotype was seen many times. CDR3 in DNA: TGTGCCAGCAGCCCCTCCCTGACTAGCGGGAGGGCCATCGGAGAGACCCAGTACTTC. Residues: CASSPSLTSGRAIGETQYF. The rearrangement joins TRBV28 to TRBJ2-5; 14 bases fit TRBD2. Germline V lookup: CDR1 MDHEN, CDR2 SYDVKM. The J segment lost 4 bases and the V segment lost 6 bases, leaving 16 bases of the junction unmatched. This CDR3 contains 19 residues.

This clonotype has more than one count but fewer than ten. The chain is built from TRBV5-6 and TRBJ2-3; D unclear. This CDR3 has 15 amino acids. V lost 4 bases and J 5 bases, leaving 17 bases between the germline ends. The V gene's germline CDR1 is SGHDT and CDR2 YYEEEE. The CDR3 region is CASSLGVRRRDTQYF. The CDR3 DNA reads as TGTGCCAGCAGCCTCGGTGTTCGGCGTAGAGATACGCAGTATTTT.

As DNA, the CDR3 is TGCAGTGCTAGAGATCGGACAGCCGCGAACACCGGGGAGCTGTTTTTT. Amino acids: CSARDRTAANTGELFF. J is TRBJ2-2 and V is TRBV20-1; the D gene is possibly TRBD1 (6 bases). Trimming removed 0 bases from V and 0 bases from J, with 11 bases in between. The CDR3 is 16 amino acids. In germline, CDR1 is DFQATT, CDR2 SNEGSKA (reference sequence).